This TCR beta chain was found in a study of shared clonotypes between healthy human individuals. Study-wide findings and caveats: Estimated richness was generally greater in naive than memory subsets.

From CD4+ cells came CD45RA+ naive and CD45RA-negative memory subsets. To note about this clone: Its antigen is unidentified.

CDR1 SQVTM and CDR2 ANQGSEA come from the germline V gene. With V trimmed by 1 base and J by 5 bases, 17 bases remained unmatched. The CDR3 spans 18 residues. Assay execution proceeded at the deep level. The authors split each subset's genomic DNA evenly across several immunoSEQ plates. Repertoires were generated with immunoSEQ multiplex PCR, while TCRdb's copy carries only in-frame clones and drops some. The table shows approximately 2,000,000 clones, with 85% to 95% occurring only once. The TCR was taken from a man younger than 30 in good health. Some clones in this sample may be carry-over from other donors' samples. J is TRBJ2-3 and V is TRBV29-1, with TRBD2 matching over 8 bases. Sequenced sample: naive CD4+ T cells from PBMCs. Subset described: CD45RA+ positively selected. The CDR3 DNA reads TGCAGCGTTGAAGGAGGTTGGCGCGGGAGGCCCCCGGGAGATACGCAGTATTTT. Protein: CSVEGGWRGRPPGDTQYF.